The clone carrying this T cell receptor beta chain turned up a few times. Its target is not known. The CDR3 is made up of 15 amino acids. The entry originates in a study of shared clonotypes between healthy human individuals. Authors' data handling: ImmunoSEQ only sent back junction sequences with no quality scores, so filtering was done differently. Data came from immunoSEQ multiplex PCR; TCRdb stores just in-frame clones and leaves some out. V and J calls and clone size come straight from that table; D and trimming were deduced from the DNA. The sample includes some 470,000 clones, approximately 80% of them seen just once. Study observations and caveats: Sampling included only blood; tissue repertoires likely differ. What limited the represented genetic and exposure-history diversity was the small number of donors.

The TCR originated in a middle-aged woman in good health. Some clones in this sample may be carry-over from other donors' samples. The rearrangement links TRBV21-1 to TRBJ1-1. TRBV21-1 has pseudogene status. Material for sequencing was PBMCs. The CDR3 nucleotides read TGTGCCAGCAGCAAAAGGGAGGCTGTGAACACTGAAGCTTTCTTT. Protein product: CASSKREAVNTEAFF.